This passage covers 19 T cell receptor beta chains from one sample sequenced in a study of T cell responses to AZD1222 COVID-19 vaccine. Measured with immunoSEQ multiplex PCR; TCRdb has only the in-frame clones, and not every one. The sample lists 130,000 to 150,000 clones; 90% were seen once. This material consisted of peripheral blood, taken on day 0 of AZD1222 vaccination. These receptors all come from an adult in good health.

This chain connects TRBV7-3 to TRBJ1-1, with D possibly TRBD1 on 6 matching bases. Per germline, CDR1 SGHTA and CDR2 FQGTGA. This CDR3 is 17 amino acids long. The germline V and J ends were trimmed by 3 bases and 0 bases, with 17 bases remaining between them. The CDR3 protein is CASSLGRGPPLNTEAFF. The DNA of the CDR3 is TGTGCCAGCAGCTTGGGCAGGGGCCCTCCACTGAACACTGAAGCTTTCTTT.

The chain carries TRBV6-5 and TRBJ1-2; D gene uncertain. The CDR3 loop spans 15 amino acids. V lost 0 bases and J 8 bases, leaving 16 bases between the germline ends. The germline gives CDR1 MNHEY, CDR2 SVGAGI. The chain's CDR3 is CASSYSPGSTLGYTF. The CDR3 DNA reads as TGTGCCAGCAGTTACTCGCCAGGTTCGACCTTAGGCTACACCTTC.

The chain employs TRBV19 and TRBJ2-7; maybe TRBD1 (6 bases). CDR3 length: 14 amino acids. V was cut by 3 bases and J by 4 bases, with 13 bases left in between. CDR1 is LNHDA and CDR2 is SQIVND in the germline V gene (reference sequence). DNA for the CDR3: TGTGCCAGTAGTATTGGGGTAGGGACATACGAGCAGTACTTC. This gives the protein CASSIGVGTYEQYF.

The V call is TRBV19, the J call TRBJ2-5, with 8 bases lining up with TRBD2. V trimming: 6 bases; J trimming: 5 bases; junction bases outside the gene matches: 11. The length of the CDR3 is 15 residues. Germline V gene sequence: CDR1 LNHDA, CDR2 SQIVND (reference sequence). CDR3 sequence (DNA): TGTGCCAGTAGCTCAGTCACCGGCGGGAGGGAGACCCAGTACTTC. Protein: CASSSVTGGRETQYF.

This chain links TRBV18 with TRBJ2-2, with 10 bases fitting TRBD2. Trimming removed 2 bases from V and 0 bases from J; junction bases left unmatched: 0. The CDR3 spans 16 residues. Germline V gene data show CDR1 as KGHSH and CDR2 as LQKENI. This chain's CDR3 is CASSPTSGTNTGELFF. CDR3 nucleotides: TGTGCCAGCTCACCAACTAGCGGGACGAACACCGGGGAGCTGTTTTTT.

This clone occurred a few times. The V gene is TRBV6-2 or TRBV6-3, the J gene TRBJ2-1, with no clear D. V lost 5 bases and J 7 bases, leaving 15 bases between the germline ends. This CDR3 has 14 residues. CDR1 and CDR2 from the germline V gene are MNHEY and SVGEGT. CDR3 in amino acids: CASSLTERANEQFF. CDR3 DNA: TGTGCCAGCAGTCTCACCGAAAGAGCAAATGAGCAGTTCTTC.

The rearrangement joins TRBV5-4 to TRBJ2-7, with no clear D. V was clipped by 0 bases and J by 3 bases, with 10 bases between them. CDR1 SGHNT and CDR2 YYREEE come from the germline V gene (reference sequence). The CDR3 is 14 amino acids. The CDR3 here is CASSLEMDSYEQYF. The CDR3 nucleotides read TGTGCCAGCAGCTTGGAGATGGATAGCTACGAGCAGTACTTC.

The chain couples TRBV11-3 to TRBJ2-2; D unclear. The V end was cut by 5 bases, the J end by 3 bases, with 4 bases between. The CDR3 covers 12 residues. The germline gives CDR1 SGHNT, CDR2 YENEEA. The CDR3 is CASSVHTGELFF. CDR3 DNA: TGTGCCAGCAGCGTTCACACCGGGGAGCTGTTTTTT.

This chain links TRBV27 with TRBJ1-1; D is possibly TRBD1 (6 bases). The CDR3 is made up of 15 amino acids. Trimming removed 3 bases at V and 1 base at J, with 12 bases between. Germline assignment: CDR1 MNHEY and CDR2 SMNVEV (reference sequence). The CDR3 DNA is TGTGCCAGCAGTTTGGGGGCAGGTCCGAACACTGAAGCTTTCTTT. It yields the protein CASSLGAGPNTEAFF.

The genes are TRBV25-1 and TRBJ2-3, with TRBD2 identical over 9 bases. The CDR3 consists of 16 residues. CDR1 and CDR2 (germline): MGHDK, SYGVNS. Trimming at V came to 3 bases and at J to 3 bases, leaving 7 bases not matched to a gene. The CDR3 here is CASSDWRGGPTDTQYF. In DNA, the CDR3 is TGTGCCAGCAGTGATTGGCGGGGGGGCCCGACAGATACGCAGTATTTT.

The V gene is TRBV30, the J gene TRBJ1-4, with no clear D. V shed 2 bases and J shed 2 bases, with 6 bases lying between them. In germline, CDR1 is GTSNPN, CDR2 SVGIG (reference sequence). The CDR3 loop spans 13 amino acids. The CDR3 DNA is TGTGCCTGGAGTCTAGGGACTAATGAAAAACTGTTTTTT. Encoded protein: CAWSLGTNEKLFF.

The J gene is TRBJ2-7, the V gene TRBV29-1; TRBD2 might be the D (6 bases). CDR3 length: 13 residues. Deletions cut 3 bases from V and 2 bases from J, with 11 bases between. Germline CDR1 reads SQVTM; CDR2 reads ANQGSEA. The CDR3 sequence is CSVESGAPYEQYF. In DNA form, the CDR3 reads TGCAGCGTTGAGTCGGGAGCCCCCTACGAGCAGTACTTC.

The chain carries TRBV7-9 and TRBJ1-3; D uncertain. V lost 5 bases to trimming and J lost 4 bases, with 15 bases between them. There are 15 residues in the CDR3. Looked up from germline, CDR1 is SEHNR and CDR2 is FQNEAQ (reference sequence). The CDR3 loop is CASSQRRRLGNTIYF. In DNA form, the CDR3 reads TGTGCCAGCAGCCAAAGGCGCAGGCTGGGAAACACCATATATTTT.

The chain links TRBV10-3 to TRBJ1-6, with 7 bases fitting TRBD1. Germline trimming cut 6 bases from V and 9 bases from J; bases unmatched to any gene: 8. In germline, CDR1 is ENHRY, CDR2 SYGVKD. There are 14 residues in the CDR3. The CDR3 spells CAISAGQSSSPLHF. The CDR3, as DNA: TGTGCCATCAGCGCGGGACAGAGTTCTTCACCCCTCCACTTT.

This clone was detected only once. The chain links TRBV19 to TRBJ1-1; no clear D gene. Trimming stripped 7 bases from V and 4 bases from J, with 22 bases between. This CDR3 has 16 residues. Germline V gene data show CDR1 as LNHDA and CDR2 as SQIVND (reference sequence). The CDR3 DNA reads TGTGCCAGTATCAAAACCGCGGGCAGCCCGAGCACTGAAGCTTTCTTT. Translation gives CASIKTAGSPSTEAFF.

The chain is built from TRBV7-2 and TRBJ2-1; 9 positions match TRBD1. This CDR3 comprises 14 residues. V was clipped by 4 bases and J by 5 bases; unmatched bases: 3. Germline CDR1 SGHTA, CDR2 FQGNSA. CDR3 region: CASSSGQGNNEQFF. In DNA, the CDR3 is TGTGCCAGCAGCTCGGGACAGGGAAACAATGAGCAGTTCTTC.

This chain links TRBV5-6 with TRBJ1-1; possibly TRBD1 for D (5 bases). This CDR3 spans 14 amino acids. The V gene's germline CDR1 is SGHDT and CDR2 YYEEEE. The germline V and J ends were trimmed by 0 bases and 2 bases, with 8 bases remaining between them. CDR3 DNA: TGTGCCAGCAGCTTGGGACAGCCCAACACTGAAGCTTTCTTT. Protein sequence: CASSLGQPNTEAFF.

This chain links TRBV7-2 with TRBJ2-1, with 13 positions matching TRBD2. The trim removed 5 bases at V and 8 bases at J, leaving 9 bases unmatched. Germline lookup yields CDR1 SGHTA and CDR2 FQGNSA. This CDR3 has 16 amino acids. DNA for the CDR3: TGTGCCAGCAGCCTCGCCGGGACTAGCGGGATGGATGAGCAGTTCTTC. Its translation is CASSLAGTSGMDEQFF. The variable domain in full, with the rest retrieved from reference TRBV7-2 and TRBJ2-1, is GAGVSQSPSNKVTEKGKDVELRCDPISGHTALYWYRQSLGQGLEFLIYFQGNSAPDKSGLPSDRFSAERTGGSVSTLTIQRTQQEDSAVYLCASSLAGTSGMDEQFFGPGTRLTVL.

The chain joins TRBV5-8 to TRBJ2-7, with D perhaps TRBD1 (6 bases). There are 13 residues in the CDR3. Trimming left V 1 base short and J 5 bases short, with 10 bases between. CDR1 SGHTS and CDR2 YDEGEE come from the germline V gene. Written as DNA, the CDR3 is TGTGCCAGCAGCTTGTGGCCAGGGGACGAGCAGTACTTC. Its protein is CASSLWPGDEQYF.